This T cell receptor beta chain was profiled in a study of vaccination effects on CD4 cells after COVID-19. Trimming shortened V by 2 bases and J by 6 bases, and 4 bases separated the two germline ends. This CDR3 is built from 12 residues. Per the germline V gene, CDR1 is KGHSH and CDR2 is LQKENI. Antigen-specific CD4+ T cells were expanded with viral peptide pools in the ViraFEST assay before sequencing. The culture ran for 9 to 11 days, and then CD4+ T cells were isolated. Vaccinated participants had no history of SARS-CoV-2 infection and tested negative for nucleocapsid antibodies. As regards this clone: Its cognate antigen is unknown.

Method: immunoSEQ multiplex PCR; TCRdb's copy keeps in-frame clones and lacks some. The repertoire holds roughly 30,000 clones, with 75% to 85% as singletons. This sequence joins TRBV18 and TRBJ2-2; D uncertain. The receptor was isolated from a human donor who received a COVID-19 vaccine. The source was CD4+ T cells from PBMCs cultured with SARS-CoV-2 spike peptides, collected before COVID-19 vaccination. DNA for the CDR3: TGTGCCAGCTCACCAAAAGCCGGGGAGCTGTTTTTT. As protein: CASSPKAGELFF.